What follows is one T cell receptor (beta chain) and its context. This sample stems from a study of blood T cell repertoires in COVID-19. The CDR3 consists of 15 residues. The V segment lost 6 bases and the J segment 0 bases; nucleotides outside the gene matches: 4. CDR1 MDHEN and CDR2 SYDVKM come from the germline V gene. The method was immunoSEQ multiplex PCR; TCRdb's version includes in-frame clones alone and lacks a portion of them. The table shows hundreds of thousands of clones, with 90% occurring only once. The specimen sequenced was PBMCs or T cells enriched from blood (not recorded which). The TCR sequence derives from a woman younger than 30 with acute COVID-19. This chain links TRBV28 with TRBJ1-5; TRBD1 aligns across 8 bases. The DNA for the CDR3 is TGTGCCAGCAGGGGGACAGGAAGTAGCAATCAGCCCCAGCATTTT. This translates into CASRGTGSSNQPQHF.